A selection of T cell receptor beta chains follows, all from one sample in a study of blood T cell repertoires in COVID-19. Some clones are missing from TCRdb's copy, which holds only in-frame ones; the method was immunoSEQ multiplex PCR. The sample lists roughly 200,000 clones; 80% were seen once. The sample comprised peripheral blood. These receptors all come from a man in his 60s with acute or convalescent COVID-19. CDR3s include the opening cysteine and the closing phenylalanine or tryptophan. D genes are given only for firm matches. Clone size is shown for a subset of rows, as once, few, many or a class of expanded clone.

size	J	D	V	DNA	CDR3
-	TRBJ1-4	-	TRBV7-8	TGTGCCAGCAGCTCGTGGAGGGTCGCAACTAATGAAAAACTGTTTTTT	CASSSWRVATNEKLFF
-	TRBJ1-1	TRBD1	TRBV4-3	TGCGCCAGCAGCCAAGATACAGGGGTGAACACTGAAGCTTTCTTT	CASSQDTGVNTEAFF
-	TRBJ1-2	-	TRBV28	TGTGCCAGCAGTTCGGGAACAGGGATAAGCGGCTACACCTTC	CASSSGTGISGYTF
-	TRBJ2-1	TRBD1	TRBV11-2	TGTGCCAGCAGGGTAGGACAGGGGGGAACCTACAATGAGCAGTTCTTC	CASRVGQGGTYNEQFF
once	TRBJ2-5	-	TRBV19	TGTGCCAGTAGTATAGATGGCAGTATAGAGACCCAGTACTTC	CASSIDGSIETQYF
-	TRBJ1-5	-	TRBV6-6	TGTGCCAGCAGTTACCCACAGGGTGAAAGTAATCAGCCCCAGCATTTT	CASSYPQGESNQPQHF
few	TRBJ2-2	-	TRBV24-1	TGTGCCACCAGTGATTTCCTCAGGGGTACCGGGGAGCTGTTTTTT	CATSDFLRGTGELFF
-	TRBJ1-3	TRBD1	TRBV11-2	TGTGCCAGCAGCTTAGGGCCAGAGGGGGCGTACACCATATATTTT	CASSLGPEGAYTIYF
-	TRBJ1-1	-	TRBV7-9	TGTGCCAGCAGCTTAGGTGCAGGGCACACTGAAGCTTTCTTT	CASSLGAGHTEAFF
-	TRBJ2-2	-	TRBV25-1	TGTGCCAGCAGTGTAGCAGGCGAAGGGGACACCGGGGAGCTGTTTTTT	CASSVAGEGDTGELFF
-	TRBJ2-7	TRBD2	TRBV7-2	TGTGCCAGCAGCCTCCTGACTAGCGGCTCGCTACCCCCCTACGAGCAGTACTTC	CASSLLTSGSLPPYEQYF
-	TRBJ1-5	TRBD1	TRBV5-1	TGCGCCAGCAGCACAGGACAGGGCGGCAATCAGCCCCAGCATTTT	CASSTGQGGNQPQHF
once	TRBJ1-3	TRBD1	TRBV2	TGTGCCAGCGGAACAGGGGGCAGCCTTGGAAACACCATATATTTT	CASGTGGSLGNTIYF
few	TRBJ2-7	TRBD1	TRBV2	TGTGCCAGCATGGAGGACAGGGGAATCAACGAGCAGTACTTC	CASMEDRGINEQYF
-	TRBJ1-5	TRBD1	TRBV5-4	TGTGCCAGCAGCTTCGACAGGGCTAATCAGCCCCAGCATTTT	CASSFDRANQPQHF
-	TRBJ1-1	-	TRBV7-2	TGTGCCAGCAGCTTACAACAGGGAAACACTGAAGCTTTCTTT	CASSLQQGNTEAFF
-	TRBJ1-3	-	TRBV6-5	TGTGCCAGCAAGGAGACAGCCTACTCTGGAAACACCATATATTTT	CASKETAYSGNTIYF
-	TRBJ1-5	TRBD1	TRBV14	TGTGCCAGCACCCGGGGGGGGACAGGGGCCGAGGATAGCAATCAGCCCCAGCATTTT	CASTRGGTGAEDSNQPQHF
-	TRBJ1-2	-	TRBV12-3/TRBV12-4	TGTGCCAGCAGTGCCTCTCGGGTGAATGGCTACACCTTC	CASSASRVNGYTF
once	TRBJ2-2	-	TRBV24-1	TGTGCCACCAGTGTTTCAGGGGACACCGGGGAGCTGTTTTTT	CATSVSGDTGELFF
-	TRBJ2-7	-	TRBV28	TGTGCCAGCAGTTTCCGGGGTAGGGTCTACGAGCAGTACTTC	CASSFRGRVYEQYF
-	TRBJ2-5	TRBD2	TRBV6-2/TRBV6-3	TGTGCCAGCAGTAACCCTTCGGGGGGGCCTGCAGAGACCCAGTACTTC	CASSNPSGGPAETQYF
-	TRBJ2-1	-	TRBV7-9	TGTGCCAGCAGCTTTGGGACACCATCCTACAATGAGCAGTTCTTC	CASSFGTPSYNEQFF
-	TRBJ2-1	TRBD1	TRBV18	TGTGCCAGCTCATCCGACAGGGTCTACAATGAGCAGTTCTTC	CASSSDRVYNEQFF
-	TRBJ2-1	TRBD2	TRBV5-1	TGCGCCAGCAGCTCCGGGGGGGCCTACAATGAGCAGTTCTTC	CASSSGGAYNEQFF
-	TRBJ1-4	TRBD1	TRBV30	TGTGCCTGGAGTGAGAGGACAGGGGCTGAAAAACTGTTTTTT	CAWSERTGAEKLFF
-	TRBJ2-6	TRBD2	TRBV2	TGTGCCAGCAATCTAGCGGGGGGCTCTGGGGCCAACGTCCTGACTTTC	CASNLAGGSGANVLTF
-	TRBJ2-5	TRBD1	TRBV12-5	TGTGCTAGTGGTAAGGACAGGGCAGAGACCCAGTACTTC	CASGKDRAETQYF
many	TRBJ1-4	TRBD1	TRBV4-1	TGCGCCAGCAGCCAAGGGAAGACAGGGACCTATGCAACTAATGAAAAACTGTTTTTT	CASSQGKTGTYATNEKLFF
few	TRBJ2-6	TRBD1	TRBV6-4	TGTGCCAGCAGTGCCTCGACAGGGTCCGGGGCCAACGTCCTGACTTTC	CASSASTGSGANVLTF
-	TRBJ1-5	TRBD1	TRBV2	TGTGCCAGCAGTGCACTCCAGGGGGCGAGGCAGCCCCAGCATTTT	CASSALQGARQPQHF
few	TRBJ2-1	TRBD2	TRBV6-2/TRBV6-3	TGTGCCAGCAGCTCTAGCGGGGGGATATATGAGCAGTTCTTC	CASSSSGGIYEQFF
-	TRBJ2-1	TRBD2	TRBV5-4	TGTGCCAGCAGCTTGGGGACTAGCGGGACCGGTGAGCAGTTCTTC	CASSLGTSGTGEQFF
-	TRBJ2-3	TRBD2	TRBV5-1	TGCGCCAGCAGCGCCTTAGGACTAGCGGGAGCAGATACGCAGTATTTT	CASSALGLAGADTQYF
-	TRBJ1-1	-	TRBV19	TGTGCCAGTGCGACAGGTCCGGGGAGGGGCACTGAAGCTTTCTTT	CASATGPGRGTEAFF
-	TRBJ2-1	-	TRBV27	TGTGTGTCTCGGAGGAGCTCCTACAATGAGCAGTTCTTC	CVSRRSSYNEQFF
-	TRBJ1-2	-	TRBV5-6	TGTGCCAGCAGCTTCCGCGGGGGCAACTATGGCTACACCTTC	CASSFRGGNYGYTF
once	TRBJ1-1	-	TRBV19	TGTGCCAGTAGTATCGGACAGATAGAAGCTTTCTTT	CASSIGQIEAFF
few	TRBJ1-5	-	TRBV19	TGTGCCAGTAGTATAGTAGCGCAGCCCCAGCATTTT	CASSIVAQPQHF
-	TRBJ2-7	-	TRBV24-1	TGTGCCACCAGTAGGGGGATAGAGCAGTACTTC	CATSRGIEQYF
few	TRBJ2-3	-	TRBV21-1	TGTGCCAGCAGCAAAGCGCCGCTACCTCAAGATACGCAGTATTTT	CASSKAPLPQDTQYF
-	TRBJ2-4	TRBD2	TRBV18	TGTGCCAGCTCACAAACTAGCGGGAGGGACATTCAGTACTTC	CASSQTSGRDIQYF
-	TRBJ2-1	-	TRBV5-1	TGCGCCAGCAGCTTGGGTTCGGGCTACAATGAGCAGTTCTTC	CASSLGSGYNEQFF
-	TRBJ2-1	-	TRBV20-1	TGCAGTGCTAGAGTAACGGGATATCAGTTCTTC	CSARVTGYQFF
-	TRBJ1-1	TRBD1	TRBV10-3	TGTGCCATGGGACAGGGGAACACTGAAGCTTTCTTT	CAMGQGNTEAFF
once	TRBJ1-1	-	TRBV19	TGTGCCAGTAGTATCTCGAGCGGGCAGTTGGGGAGCACTGAAGCTTTCTTT	CASSISSGQLGSTEAFF
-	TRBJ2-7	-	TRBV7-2	TGTGCCAGCAGCTCCCCGGCGGGGGCTTACTACGAGCAGTACTTC	CASSSPAGAYYEQYF
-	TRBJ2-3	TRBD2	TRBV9	TGTGCCAGCAGCGTAGGGACTAGCGGGGGCCCCGCCACAGATACGCAGTATTTT	CASSVGTSGGPATDTQYF
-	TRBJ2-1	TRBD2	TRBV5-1	TGCGCCAGCAGCCTGGCCTCTAGCGGCTACAATGAGCAGTTCTTC	CASSLASSGYNEQFF
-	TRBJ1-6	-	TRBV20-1	TGCAGTGCTAGTAGGGGCCCCTATAATTCACCCCTCCACTTT	CSASRGPYNSPLHF
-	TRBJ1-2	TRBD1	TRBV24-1	TGTGCCACCAGTGACCCGGGACAGAACTATGGCTACACCTTC	CATSDPGQNYGYTF
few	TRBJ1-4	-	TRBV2	TGTGCCAGCAGTGAAGGATTAAACACAGGGTTCGTTGAAAAACTGTTTTTT	CASSEGLNTGFVEKLFF
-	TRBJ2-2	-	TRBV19	TGTGCCAGTAGTATCATCGGGGGGCGCGCGAACACCGGGGAGCTGTTTTTT	CASSIIGGRANTGELFF
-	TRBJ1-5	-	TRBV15	TGTGCCACCAGCAGAGAGTCAACAGCTTATAGCAATCAGCCCCAGCATTTT	CATSRESTAYSNQPQHF
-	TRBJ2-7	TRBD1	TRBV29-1	TGCAGCGTTGTTCCCGCGACAGGGGGCGGGCACGAGCAGTACTTC	CSVVPATGGGHEQYF
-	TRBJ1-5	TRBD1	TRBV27	TGTGCCAGCAGTCCACGTACAGGGGGCAGCAATCAGCCCCAGCATTTT	CASSPRTGGSNQPQHF
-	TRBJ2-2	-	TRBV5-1	TGCGCCAGCAGCTTGGGTGAGAGGAGCTTTAACACCGGGGAGCTGTTTTTT	CASSLGERSFNTGELFF
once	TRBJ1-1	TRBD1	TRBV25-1	TGTGCCAGCAGGCAATCGGGACAGAGGAACACTGAAGCTTTCTTT	CASRQSGQRNTEAFF
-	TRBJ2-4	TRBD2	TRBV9	TGTGCCAGCAGCGTAGAAGGGACTAGCGGGTTTGGGGCCAAAAACATTCAGTACTTC	CASSVEGTSGFGAKNIQYF